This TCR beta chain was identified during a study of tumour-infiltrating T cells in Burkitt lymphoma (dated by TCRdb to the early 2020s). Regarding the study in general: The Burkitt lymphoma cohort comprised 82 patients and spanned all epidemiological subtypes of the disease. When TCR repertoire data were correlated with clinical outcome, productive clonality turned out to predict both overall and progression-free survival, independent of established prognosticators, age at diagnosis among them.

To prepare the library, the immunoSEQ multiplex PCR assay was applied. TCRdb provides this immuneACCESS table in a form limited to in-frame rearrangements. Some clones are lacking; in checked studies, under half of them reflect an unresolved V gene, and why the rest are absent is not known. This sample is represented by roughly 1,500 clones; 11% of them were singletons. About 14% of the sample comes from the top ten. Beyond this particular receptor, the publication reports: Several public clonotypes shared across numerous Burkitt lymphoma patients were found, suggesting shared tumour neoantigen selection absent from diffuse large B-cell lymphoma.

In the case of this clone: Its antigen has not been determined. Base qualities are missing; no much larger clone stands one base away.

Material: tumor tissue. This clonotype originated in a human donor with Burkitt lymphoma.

The DNA reads TGTGCCAGCAGTCCTTTCCCCCCGCGGGAGAAGTCGGGAGGGGCAGATACGCAGTATTTT. It specifies CASSPFPPREKSGGADTQYF. This receptor chain uses TRBV27 and TRBJ2-3; a stretch of 8 junction bases matches TRBD2. Inclusive of the bounding cysteine and phenylalanine, the CDR3 is 20 residues long. CDR3 DNA only is kept here, 60 bases in frame from base 1. Reading the germline V gene (reference sequence) gives CDR1 MNHEY and CDR2 SMNVEV. Germline trimming amounts to 5 bases on V and 4 bases on J, with 23 as the count of junction bases outside the gene matches.